This TCR beta chain was identified in a study of CD8 T cells in ankylosing spondylitis. This clonotype was observed at least ten times. Its antigen is not known. Libraries for TCR beta were made by quantitative 5'-RACE with molecular barcodes. A single record per CDR3 protein comes from TCRdb applying MiXCR to the 5' RACE reads. The table lists roughly 490,000 distinct CDR3 sequences, 5.3% of them singletons. The CDR3 sequence is 17 residues long. Germline assignment: CDR1 LGHNA and CDR2 YSLEER. V shed 0 bases and J shed 0 bases, with 12 bases lying between them. Study-wide results and limits: Enrichment of disease-linked clones was reportedly significant in matched ankylosing spondylitis synovial fluid. There were earlier reports of some motif variants in reactive arthritis synovial fluid and blood. What appeared characteristic of ankylosing spondylitis blood was a TCR beta motif of eight or nine highly homologous variants.

The sample taken for sequencing was blood, either unsorted or a sorted T cell fraction (not recorded which). The chain joins TRBV4-3 to TRBJ2-1, with D unresolved. This TCR came from a male donor with ankylosing spondylitis. The CDR3, as DNA: TGCGCCAGCAGCCAAGAGGAAGCTACCCGCTCCTACAATGAGCAGTTCTTC. It encodes CASSQEEATRSYNEQFF.